The present TCR beta chain was sequenced within a study of shared clonotypes between healthy human individuals. In germline, CDR1 is SGHNT, CDR2 YYREEE (reference sequence). V dropped 0 bases and J dropped 2 bases, with 11 bases sitting between them. This CDR3 comprises 15 residues. Some clones are missing from TCRdb's copy, which holds only in-frame ones; the method was immunoSEQ multiplex PCR. The sample has approximately 2.3 million clones; 80% to 95% are singletons. The V gene is TRBV5-4, the J gene TRBJ2-5; no clear D gene. The source is a man aged 18 to 35 in good health. Some clones in this sample may be carry-over from other donors' samples. The sequenced material came from naive CD4+ T cells from PBMCs. Subset given: CD45RA+ positively selected. The CDR3 DNA sequence: TGTGCCAGCAGCTTGGCCGGGTTTCAGCAAGAGACCCAGTACTTC. Its protein is CASSLAGFQQETQYF. The complete variable domain, with remaining parts taken from reference TRBV5-4 and TRBJ2-5, reads ETGVTQSPTHLIKTRGQQVTLRCSSQSGHNTVSWYQQALGQGPQFIFQYYREEENGRGNFPPRFSGLQFPNYSSELNVNALELDDSALYLCASSLAGFQQETQYFGPGTRLLVL.